What follows describes a single T cell receptor beta chain. No antigen is known for it. Indicated time point: pre-treatment sample, taken before nivolumab and TIL therapy. Pleural nodules or supraclavicular lymph nodes made up most of the excised metastases sampled. Stage 4 NSCLC adults joined between late 2017 and early 2020. This was the immunoSEQ v3 assay. The table came from immunoSEQ multiplex PCR; TCRdb's copy has only in-frame clones and leaves some out. The table shows 990 or so clones, with roughly 76% occurring only once. The data are from a study of TIL therapy for anti-PD-1-resistant metastatic lung cancer. Study-level findings and limits: The cohort had more treatment-naive, never-smoker and oncogene-addicted patients than typical.

This sample comprised tumor tissue, obtained at baseline. The clonotype was recovered from a person aged 25-85 years with non-small cell lung cancer.

As DNA, the CDR3 is TGTGCCAGTAGTCCCCGACAGAACCTTAATGAAAAACTGTTTTTT. This codes for CASSPRQNLNEKLFF. The chain recombines TRBV19 with TRBJ1-4, with D perhaps matching TRBD1 (5 bases). The CDR3 sequence is 15 residues long. Per germline, CDR1 LNHDA and CDR2 SQIVND (reference sequence). V was shortened by 5 bases and J by 4 bases, with 14 bases between the two germline ends. Combining the CDR3 with reference TRBV19 and TRBJ1-4 gives the whole variable domain DGGITQSPKYLFRKEGQNVTLSCEQNLNHDAMYWYRQDPGQGLRLIYYSQIVNDFQKGDIAEGYSVSREKKESFPLTVTSAQKNPTAFYLCASSPRQNLNEKLFFGSGTQLSVL.